What follows are 29 T cell receptor beta chains derived from one specimen sequenced in a study of T cell repertoires in cytomegalovirus infection. TCRdb reprocessed the reads with MiXCR, giving one entry per CDR3 protein. The sample records some 700,000 distinct CDR3 sequences, roughly 35% being singletons. The sequencing input was PBMCs. The source of these receptors is a human donor in good health (CMV status not recorded). Some clones in this sample may be carry-over from other donors' samples.

V and J are TRBV7-9 and TRBJ2-5; possibly TRBD1 or TRBD2 for D (5 bases each). Between the trimmed V and J ends, which lost 7 bases and 3 bases, there was a span of 12 bases. The CDR3 runs to 13 residues. The germline gives CDR1 SEHNR, CDR2 FQNEAQ (reference sequence). The CDR3 DNA follows: TGTGCCAGCATCCGAGGGGCGGAAGAGACCCAGTACTTC. This translates into CASIRGAEETQYF.

Here the CDR3 DNA reads TGCAGCGTTGAAGATCACAGGTCTAATGAGCAGTTCTTC. This gives the protein CSVEDHRSNEQFF. The gene calls are TRBV29-1 and TRBJ2-1; a weak D match, TRBD1 (5 bases). The CDR3 sequence is 13 residues long. The V end was cut by 0 bases, the J end by 7 bases, with 10 bases between. Germline V gene lookup returns CDR1 SQVTM and CDR2 ANQGSEA.

The V gene is TRBV19, the J gene TRBJ2-7; maybe TRBD2 (6 bases). Per germline, CDR1 LNHDA and CDR2 SQIVND (reference sequence). V was pared by 1 base and J by 5 bases, with 12 bases between. CDR3 length equals 14 residues. The CDR3 loop is CASSIAGEVHEQYF. For the CDR3, the DNA is TGTGCCAGTAGTATAGCGGGAGAAGTCCACGAGCAGTACTTC.

V is TRBV6-6 and J is TRBJ1-5; tentatively, D is TRBD1 (5 bases). Germline loops: CDR1 MNHNY, CDR2 SVGAGI (reference sequence). CDR3 size: 13 residues. The V gene lost 7 bases and the J gene lost 7 bases, with 14 bases spanning the gap. The CDR3 DNA is TGTGCCAGCACTGACCAGGGAAACCAGCCCCAGCATTTT. It codes for CASTDQGNQPQHF.

The J gene is TRBJ1-5, the V gene TRBV19; 7 nucleotides align to TRBD1. Germline CDR1 and CDR2: LNHDA and SQIVND (reference sequence). Trimming took 5 bases from V and 2 from J; bases not matched to a gene: 6. CDR3 size: 15 residues. CDR3 protein: CASSHTGEGNQPQHF. CDR3 DNA: TGTGCCAGTAGTCATACAGGGGAAGGCAATCAGCCCCAGCATTTT.

The V call is TRBV7-8, the J call TRBJ2-5, with no clear D. Germline CDR1 is SGHVS and CDR2 is FQNEAQ. The CDR3 has 14 amino acids. Trimming left V 1 base short and J 5 bases short, with 11 bases between. For the CDR3, the DNA is TGTGCCAGCAGCTTAGGGAGAATCGGGGAGACCCAGTACTTC. This translates into CASSLGRIGETQYF.

The chain carries TRBV29-1 and TRBJ2-2; D gene ambiguous. Looked up from germline, CDR1 is SQVTM and CDR2 is ANQGSEA. The CDR3 is made up of 12 amino acids. Trimming left V 4 bases short and J 2 bases short, with 5 bases between. CDR3 in DNA: TGCAGCGTTGTTTACAACACCGGGGAGCTGTTTTTT. This translates into CSVVYNTGELFF.

Only a few counts were recorded for this clonotype. The chain couples TRBV29-1 to TRBJ2-2, with D possibly called TRBD1 or TRBD2 (5 bases each). The germline gives CDR1 SQVTM, CDR2 ANQGSEA. The CDR3 extends over 14 amino acids. V dropped 5 bases and J dropped 2 bases, with 12 bases sitting between them. The chain's CDR3 is CSVSGTVNTGELFF. In DNA form, the CDR3 reads TGCAGCGTTTCCGGGACGGTAAACACCGGGGAGCTGTTTTTT.

The J gene is TRBJ1-2, the V gene TRBV7-2; 8 bases agree with TRBD1. Germline V gene lookup returns CDR1 SGHTA and CDR2 FQGNSA. Trimming at V came to 4 bases and at J to 3 bases, leaving 7 bases not matched to a gene. The CDR3 is 15 amino acids. CDR3 bases: TGTGCCAGCAGCTACTTGGACAGGGCGGACTATGGCTACACCTTC. Translation gives CASSYLDRADYGYTF.

This chain uses TRBV7-2 with TRBJ2-2; 7 nucleotides align to TRBD2. V lost 5 bases, J lost 4 bases, and 7 bases stayed unmatched. The CDR3 has 15 residues. Germline CDR1 and CDR2: SGHTA and FQGNSA. CDR3 sequence (DNA): TGTGCCAGCAGCCCCGGGACTATGAGCACCGGGGAGCTGTTTTTT. Its translation: CASSPGTMSTGELFF.

The chain uses TRBV12-3 or TRBV12-4 and TRBJ2-5; 11 nucleotides agree with TRBD1. Trimming took 4 bases from V and 8 from J; bases not matched to a gene: 6. The CDR3 loop spans 14 amino acids. The CDR3 protein is CASSSRDRGNTQYF. The CDR3, as DNA: TGTGCCAGCAGTTCCAGGGACAGGGGGAATACCCAGTACTTC.

This rearrangement joins TRBV7-8 to TRBJ1-2; D perhaps matches TRBD1 (5 bases). The CDR3 sequence is 13 residues long. With 4 bases removed from V and 4 bases from J, the gap between germline ends came to 10 bases. Germline-derived CDR1 and CDR2 are SGHVS and FQNEAQ. The CDR3: CASSWDSAYGYTF. CDR3 in DNA: TGTGCCAGCAGCTGGGACTCGGCCTATGGCTACACCTTC.

The sample holds a few counts of this clonotype. The chain uses TRBV19 and TRBJ2-7, with 7 bases identical to TRBD1. Trimming removed 5 bases from V and 2 bases from J; junction bases left unmatched: 6. The CDR3 runs 14 residues. CDR1 and CDR2 (germline): LNHDA, SQIVND (reference sequence). The CDR3 DNA sequence: TGTGCCAGTAGTCTGACAGGGAAGGCCTACGAGCAGTACTTC. This codes for CASSLTGKAYEQYF. Drawing the rest from reference TRBV19 and TRBJ2-7, the complete variable domain is DGGITQSPKYLFRKEGQNVTLSCEQNLNHDAMYWYRQDPGQGLRLIYYSQIVNDFQKGDIAEGYSVSREKKESFPLTVTSAQKNPTAFYLCASSLTGKAYEQYFGPGTRLTVT.

This clonotype was seen many times. The chain is built from TRBV7-2 and TRBJ2-7, with D perhaps TRBD2 (6 bases). V lost 5 bases to trimming and J lost 9 bases, with 14 bases between them. The germline V gene has CDR1 SGHTA and CDR2 FQGNSA. The CDR3 sequence is 12 residues long. The CDR3 DNA is TGTGCCAGCAGCCCGGGGGTGGGGACGCAGTACTTC. This sequence encodes CASSPGVGTQYF.

This chain joins TRBV4-1 and TRBJ2-1; the match to TRBD1 covers 9 bases. The CDR3 contains 16 residues. CDR1 is MGHRA, CDR2 YSYEKL, per germline. The ends lost 3 bases at V and 10 bases at J; junction bases unmatched: 13. In DNA form, the CDR3 reads TGCGCCAGCAGCCACCTGGCCGGGACAGGGTCATTCGAGCAGTTCTTC. Its translation: CASSHLAGTGSFEQFF.

This clonotype turned up a few times. V gene TRBV6-5 combines with J gene TRBJ2-7; D possibly uses TRBD1 or TRBD2 (5 bases each). V was clipped by 5 bases and J by 2 bases, with 13 bases between them. This CDR3 contains 14 residues. Germline-derived CDR1 and CDR2 are MNHEY and SVGAGI. DNA for the CDR3: TGTGCCAGCAGTATCTCGGGACCCACCTACGAGCAGTACTTC. Encoded protein: CASSISGPTYEQYF.

The chain is built from TRBV28 and TRBJ2-7; no firm D call. Germline V gives CDR1 MDHEN, CDR2 SYDVKM. V gave up 2 bases and J gave up 6 bases, with 11 bases separating them. The CDR3 is 13 amino acids. Here the CDR3 DNA reads TGTGCCAGCAGTTTACCCGGATCTACCGAGCAGTACTTC. The encoded protein is CASSLPGSTEQYF. Full variable domain (missing parts from reference TRBV28 and TRBJ2-7): DVKVTQSSRYLVKRTGEKVFLECVQDMDHENMFWYRQDPGLGLRLIYFSYDVKMKEKGDIPEGYSVSREKKERFSLILESASTNQTSMYLCASSLPGSTEQYFGPGTRLTVT.

This chain connects TRBV20-1 to TRBJ2-5; TRBD1 matches at 9 bases. The CDR3 is 15 residues long. The V and J ends lost 3 bases and 6 bases, in that order; junction bases with no gene match: 11. Germline loops: CDR1 DFQATT, CDR2 SNEGSKA (reference sequence). The CDR3, as DNA: TGCAGTGCTAGGCAGGACAGGGGAGGTCTAAAGACCCAGTACTTC. This gives the protein CSARQDRGGLKTQYF.

The chain uses TRBV28 and TRBJ2-1; TRBD1 matches 10 bases. V was pared by 2 bases and J by 10 bases, with 8 bases of the junction left unmatched. Germline values: CDR1 MDHEN, CDR2 SYDVKM. This CDR3 comprises 15 residues. The CDR3 region is CASSLGGTGDNEQFF. CDR3 nucleotides: TGTGCCAGCAGTTTAGGCGGGACAGGGGATAACGAGCAGTTCTTC. The full variable domain, in which reference TRBV28 and TRBJ2-1 provide the parts outside the CDR3, is DVKVTQSSRYLVKRTGEKVFLECVQDMDHENMFWYRQDPGLGLRLIYFSYDVKMKEKGDIPEGYSVSREKKERFSLILESASTNQTSMYLCASSLGGTGDNEQFFGPGTRLTVL.

This clonotype came up a few times. The V gene is TRBV20-1, the J gene TRBJ2-7; TRBD1 matches 9 bases. J gave up 4 bases and V 7 bases, and 2 bases lay outside the gene matches. Germline V lookup: CDR1 DFQATT, CDR2 SNEGSKA (reference sequence). This CDR3 region has 11 residues. The CDR3 DNA follows: TGCAGTGGGGACAGGGAGTACGAGCAGTACTTC. Translated, it gives CSGDREYEQYF.

A few counts support this clonotype. The DNA for the CDR3 is TGTGCCAGCAGCGCCCCCGGGACAGGGAGAAATGAGCAGTTCTTC. This translates into CASSAPGTGRNEQFF. The V and J genes are TRBV7-9 and TRBJ2-1, with 9 bases that match TRBD1. V shed 5 bases and J 7 bases; nucleotides not matched to a gene: 9. The CDR3 contains 15 residues. Germline CDR1 reads SEHNR; CDR2 reads FQNEAQ (reference sequence).

This clonotype came up a few times. The chain carries TRBV7-9 and TRBJ1-2, with D perhaps matching TRBD1 (6 bases). This CDR3 comprises 15 residues. The V end was cut by 1 base, the J end by 3 bases, with 12 bases between. Germline V gene lookup returns CDR1 SEHNR and CDR2 FQNEAQ (reference sequence). The CDR3 is CASSLDREVDYGYTF. CDR3 sequence (DNA): TGTGCCAGCAGCTTAGACAGGGAAGTGGACTATGGCTACACCTTC.

CDR3 bases: TGTGCCACCACTCCGGGACGCCGGGTAGAAGCTTTCTTT. It encodes CATTPGRRVEAFF. The chain is built from TRBV24-1 and TRBJ1-1; a weak D match, TRBD1 (5 bases). The CDR3 spans 13 residues. The V gene lost 8 bases and the J gene lost 8 bases, with 17 bases spanning the gap. Germline values: CDR1 KGHDR, CDR2 SFDVKD.

This clonotype was recorded at least ten times. V gene TRBV7-2 combines with J gene TRBJ2-5; 11 bases map to TRBD2. This CDR3 is built from 14 residues. The V and J ends lost 4 bases and 5 bases, in that order; junction bases with no gene match: 3. Germline V gene sequence: CDR1 SGHTA, CDR2 FQGNSA. CDR3 loop: CASSSTSGVETQYF. The CDR3 bases are TGTGCCAGCAGCTCGACTAGCGGGGTGGAGACCCAGTACTTC.

The sample holds many counts of this clonotype. The V call is TRBV7-8, the J call TRBJ2-7, with D possibly TRBD2 on 6 matching bases. Germline values: CDR1 SGHVS, CDR2 FQNEAQ. This CDR3 is built from 14 residues. Trimming removed 5 bases from V and 6 bases from J, with 17 bases in between. CDR3 loop: CASSDRTLGGEQYF. The CDR3 nucleotides are TGTGCCAGCAGCGACCGGACATTGGGGGGCGAGCAGTACTTC.

This clonotype was seen a handful of times. In this CDR3 the conserved last residue, phenylalanine or tryptophan, is missing, so a read error is likely. The V gene is TRBV20-1, the J gene TRBJ2-7; D could derive from TRBD1 or TRBD2 (6 bases each). The ends were cut back, 3 bases at V and 4 bases at J, with 16 bases in the middle. Germline CDR1 DFQATT, CDR2 SNEGSKA (reference sequence). The CDR3 is made up of 14 amino acids. CDR3: CSASGGQTGYEQYL. CDR3 nucleotide sequence: TGCAGTGCTAGCGGGGGCCAGACGGGGTACGAGCAGTACTTA.

The chain is built from TRBV5-6 and TRBJ2-7; D is possibly TRBD1 or TRBD2 (7 bases each). The germline gives CDR1 SGHDT, CDR2 YYEEEE. Trimming took off 5 bases at V and 12 bases at J, with 21 bases between the two ends. The CDR3 runs to 13 residues. The chain's CDR3 is CASRRQGGAWLYF. The CDR3 DNA is TGTGCCAGCAGAAGACAGGGAGGGGCGTGGTTGTACTTC.

The rearrangement links TRBV19 to TRBJ1-5; D gene ambiguous. Germline CDR1 LNHDA, CDR2 SQIVND (reference sequence). The length of the CDR3 is 13 residues. Trimming removed 4 bases at V and 5 bases at J, with 9 bases between. CDR3 sequence (DNA): TGTGCCAGTAGTAGGGCAACCGATCAGCCCCAGCATTTT. It codes for CASSRATDQPQHF.

The chain recombines TRBV6-5 with TRBJ2-7, with 11 positions matching TRBD2. Germline V gives CDR1 MNHEY, CDR2 SVGAGI. Trimming removed 2 bases from V and 3 bases from J; junction bases left unmatched: 15. This CDR3 has 19 residues. Written as DNA, the CDR3 is TGTGCCAGCAGTTACCCGACAGGGGATATGACTAGCGGGATCTACGAGCAGTACTTC. It yields the protein CASSYPTGDMTSGIYEQYF.